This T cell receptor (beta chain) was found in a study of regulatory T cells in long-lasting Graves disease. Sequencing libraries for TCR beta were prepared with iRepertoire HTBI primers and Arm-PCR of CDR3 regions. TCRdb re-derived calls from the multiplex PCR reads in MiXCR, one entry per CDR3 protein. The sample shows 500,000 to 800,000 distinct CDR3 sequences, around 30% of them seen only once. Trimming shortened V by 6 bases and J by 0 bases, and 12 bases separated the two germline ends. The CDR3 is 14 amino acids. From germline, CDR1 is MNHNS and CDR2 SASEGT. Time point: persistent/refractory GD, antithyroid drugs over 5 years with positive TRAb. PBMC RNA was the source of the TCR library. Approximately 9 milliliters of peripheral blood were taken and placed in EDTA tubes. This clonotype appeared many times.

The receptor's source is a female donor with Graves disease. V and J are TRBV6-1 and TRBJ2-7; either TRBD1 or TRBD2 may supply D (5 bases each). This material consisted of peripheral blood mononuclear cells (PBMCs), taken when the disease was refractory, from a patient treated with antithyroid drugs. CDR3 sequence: CASRAGTRSYEQYF. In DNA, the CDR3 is TGTGCCAGCAGGGCCGGGACCCGCTCCTACGAGCAGTACTTC.